This record looks at one TCR beta chain sequence and its context. Clones were sequenced by immunoSEQ multiplex PCR, and TCRdb holds only the in-frame ones, with some missing. The sample carries millions of clones, more than 85% recorded once. This record belongs to a study of shared clonotypes between healthy human individuals. The CDR3 has 17 residues. The germline V and J ends were trimmed by 4 bases and 0 bases, with 18 bases remaining between them. CDR1 and CDR2 from the germline V gene are SGHRS and YFSETQ. The gene calls are TRBV5-1 and TRBJ2-3, with a possible D match to TRBD1 (6 bases). Sequencing input: naive CD4+ T cells from PBMCs. Subset defined: CD45RA+ positively selected. The clonotype originates from a man between 18 and 29 years old in good health. Some clones in this sample may be carry-over from other donors' samples. CDR3 bases: TGCGCCAGCAGCCCCCTCCCCGGACAGCTAAGCACAGATACGCAGTATTTT. It is translated as CASSPLPGQLSTDTQYF.